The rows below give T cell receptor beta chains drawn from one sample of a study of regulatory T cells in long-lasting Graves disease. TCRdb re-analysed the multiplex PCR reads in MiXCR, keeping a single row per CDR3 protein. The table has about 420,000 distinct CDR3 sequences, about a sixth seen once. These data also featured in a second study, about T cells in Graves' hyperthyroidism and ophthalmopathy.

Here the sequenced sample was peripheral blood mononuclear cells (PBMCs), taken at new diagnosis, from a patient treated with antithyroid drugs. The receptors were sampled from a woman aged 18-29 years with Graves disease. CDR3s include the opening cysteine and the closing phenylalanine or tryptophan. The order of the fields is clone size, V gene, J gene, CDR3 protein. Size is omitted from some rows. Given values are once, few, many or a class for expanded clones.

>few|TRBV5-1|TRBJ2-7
CASSSTLQGAPSYEQYF
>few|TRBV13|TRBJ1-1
CASGWGADRSLNTEAFF
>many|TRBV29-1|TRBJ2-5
CSVHLAGEETQYF
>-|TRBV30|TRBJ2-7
CAWSGLAGGAEQYF
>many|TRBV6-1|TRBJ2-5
CASSEASGTQETQYF
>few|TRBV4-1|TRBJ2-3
CASSPPLAGSTDTQYF
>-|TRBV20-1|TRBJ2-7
CSGCPGGVEQYF
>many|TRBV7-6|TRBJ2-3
CASTPTSSADTQYF
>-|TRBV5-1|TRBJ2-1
CASSFGLSTEQFF
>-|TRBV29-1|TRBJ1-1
CSAPGVNTEAFF
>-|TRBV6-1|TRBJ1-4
CASRTTNRVIEKLFF
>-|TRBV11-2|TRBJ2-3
CASSTGGISTDTQYF
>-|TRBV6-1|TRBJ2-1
CASRLRGYNEQFF
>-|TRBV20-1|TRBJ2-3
CSASMGPSTDTQYF
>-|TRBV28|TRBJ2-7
CASSLGGIYEQYF
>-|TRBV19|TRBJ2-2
CATSRVLGTGELFF
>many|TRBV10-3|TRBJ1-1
CAISESTWEGSTEAFF
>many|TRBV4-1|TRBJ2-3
CASSHGETDTQYF
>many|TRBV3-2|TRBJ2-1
CASSQVRLAGDYNEQFF
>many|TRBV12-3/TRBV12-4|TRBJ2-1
CASRLSGSGRNEQFF
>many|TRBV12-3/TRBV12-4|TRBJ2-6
CASSTGVTGANVLTF
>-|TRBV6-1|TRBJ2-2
CASSPLAGATGELFF
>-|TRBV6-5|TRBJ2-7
CASSYYIGGSHEQYF
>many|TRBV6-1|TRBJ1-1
CASPYYSPAEAFF
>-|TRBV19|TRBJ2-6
CASSIIRGSGANVLTF
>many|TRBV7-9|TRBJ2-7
CASSSGLAGAENYEQYF
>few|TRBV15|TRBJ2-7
CATSQHGQSSYEQYF
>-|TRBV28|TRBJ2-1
CASGTQVNEQFF
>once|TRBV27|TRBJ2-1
CASSRRTGGSYNEQFF
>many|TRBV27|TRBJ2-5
CASRGLGQETQYF
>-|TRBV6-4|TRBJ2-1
CASTHGRKRETSSYNEQFF
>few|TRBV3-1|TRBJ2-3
CASSQGADTQYF
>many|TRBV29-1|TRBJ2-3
CSVELDSKPDTQYF
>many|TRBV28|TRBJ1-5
CASRQTGDQPQHF
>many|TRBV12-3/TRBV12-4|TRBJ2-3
CASSSYRGGTDTQYF
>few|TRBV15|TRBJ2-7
CATSRSGLTGEQYF
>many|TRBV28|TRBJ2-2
CASRTPRDRVTGELFF
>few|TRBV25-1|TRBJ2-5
CASSGRETQYF
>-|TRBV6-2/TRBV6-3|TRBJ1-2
CASSYSSVRIFYGYTF
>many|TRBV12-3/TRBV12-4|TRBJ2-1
CASILDGAYNEQFF
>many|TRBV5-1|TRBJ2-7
CASSIDRNYEQYF
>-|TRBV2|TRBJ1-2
CASGGDSGYTF
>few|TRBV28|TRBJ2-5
CASTSWTLLQETQYF
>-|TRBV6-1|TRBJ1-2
CASRDRAFTRYGYTF
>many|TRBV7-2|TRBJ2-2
CASSLTLTSGSAGELFF
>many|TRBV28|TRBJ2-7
CASNWDRGTEQYF
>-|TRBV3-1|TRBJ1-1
CAVGGGDTEAFF
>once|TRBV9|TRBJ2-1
CASSGGLASYNEQFF
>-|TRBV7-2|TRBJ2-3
CASSLGTSGRPDTQYF
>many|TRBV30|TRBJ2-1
CAWSYPNEQFF
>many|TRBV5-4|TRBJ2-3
CASSLGRTYRDTQYF
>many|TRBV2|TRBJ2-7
CASSYGVGEQYF
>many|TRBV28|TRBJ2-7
CASGPPYEQYF
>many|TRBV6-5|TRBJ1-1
CASSYAREAFF
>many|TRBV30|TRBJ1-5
CAWTIGNNQPQHF